One sample yielded the 25 T cell receptor beta chains listed below, sequenced in a study of blood T cell repertoires in COVID-19. Data came from immunoSEQ multiplex PCR; TCRdb stores just in-frame clones and leaves some out. This sample has 160,000 or so clones; 79% occur once, and the top ten carry approximately 7.7%. Sequences were obtained from peripheral blood. These receptors were collected from a woman aged 55 to 70 with COVID-19, enrolled during active disease.

V is TRBV14 and J is TRBJ2-1, with TRBD1 matching over 7 bases. V was clipped by 4 bases and J by 4 bases; unmatched bases: 10. The CDR3 runs to 16 residues. Looked up from germline, CDR1 is SGHDN and CDR2 is FVKESK. CDR3 residues: CASSRASGTAYNEQFF. The CDR3 bases are TGTGCCAGCAGCCGGGCTTCCGGGACAGCATACAATGAGCAGTTCTTC.

This clone was found a few times. The chain is built from TRBV29-1 and TRBJ2-7; perhaps TRBD2 as D (5 bases). The length of the CDR3 is 14 residues. Germline V gene data show CDR1 as SQVTM and CDR2 as ANQGSEA. V lost 7 bases and J lost 3, with 19 bases in between. CDR3 region: CSGRADRIFYEQYF. In DNA form, the CDR3 reads TGCAGCGGGCGGGCGGATCGTATTTTCTACGAGCAGTACTTC.

This clone has a handful of counts. The chain recombines TRBV28 with TRBJ2-1, with 10 positions matching TRBD2. Germline V gene lookup returns CDR1 MDHEN and CDR2 SYDVKM. This CDR3 spans 15 amino acids. V trimming: 4 bases; J trimming: 7 bases; junction bases outside the gene matches: 7. CDR3 nucleotides: TGTGCCAGCAGTTCCCTAGCGGGAGTGCGGAATGAGCAGTTCTTC. It codes for CASSSLAGVRNEQFF.

The V gene is TRBV28, the J gene TRBJ1-5; TRBD1 aligns across 10 bases. V was pared by 5 bases and J by 7 bases, with 8 bases of the junction left unmatched. The CDR3 has 15 residues. From germline, CDR1 is MDHEN and CDR2 SYDVKM. CDR3 nucleotide sequence: TGTGCCAGCAGTGTCACCGGGACAGGGGCCCAGCCCCAGCATTTT. This encodes CASSVTGTGAQPQHF.

The chain combines TRBV6-5 with TRBJ2-3; 8 bases fit TRBD2. V was clipped by 6 bases and J by 4 bases; unmatched bases: 3. Germline V lookup: CDR1 MNHEY, CDR2 SVGAGI. The CDR3 has 13 residues. The CDR3 DNA sequence: TGTGCCAGCAGGGTCGGGGGGGCAGATACGCAGTATTTT. It encodes CASRVGGADTQYF.

The V call is TRBV4-2, the J call TRBJ2-2; perhaps TRBD2 as D (6 bases). V lost 3 bases and J lost 3, with 17 bases in between. Germline CDR1 LGHNA, CDR2 YNFKEQ. There are 17 residues in the CDR3. The CDR3 spells CASSHFGPGVDTGELFF. The CDR3 nucleotides read TGTGCCAGCAGCCACTTCGGCCCGGGGGTGGACACCGGGGAGCTGTTTTTT.

The chain combines TRBV5-1 with TRBJ1-5; the match to TRBD1 covers 11 bases. Germline V gene sequence: CDR1 SGHRS, CDR2 YFSETQ. V was clipped by 0 bases and J by 7 bases; unmatched bases: 6. The CDR3 contains 16 residues. The CDR3 is CASSLGTGGAGQPQHF. DNA for the CDR3: TGCGCCAGCAGCTTGGGGACAGGGGGCGCCGGACAGCCCCAGCATTTT. Looking up the rest from reference TRBV5-1 and TRBJ1-5 gives the full variable domain: KAGVTQTPRYLIKTRGQQVTLSCSPISGHRSVSWYQQTPGQGLQFLFEYFSETQRNKGNFPGRFSGRQFSNSRSEMNVSTLELGDSALYLCASSLGTGGAGQPQHFGDGTRLSIL.

V usage is TRBV7-6 and J usage is TRBJ2-3, with a weak D call TRBD2 (6 bases). With 4 bases removed from V and 4 bases from J, the gap between germline ends came to 18 bases. This CDR3 has 16 amino acids. The germline CDR1 and CDR2 sequences are SGHVS and FNYEAQ. CDR3 nucleotide sequence: TGTGCCAGCAGCTGGGAAGCGGGTCCCCTCGCAGATACGCAGTATTTT. Translating it yields CASSWEAGPLADTQYF.

The V call is TRBV27, the J call TRBJ2-1; 13 bases agree with TRBD2. The CDR3 loop spans 14 amino acids. J lost 15 bases, V lost 5 bases, and 10 bases had no gene match. Germline V gene lookup returns CDR1 MNHEY and CDR2 SMNVEV (reference sequence). DNA of the CDR3: TGTGCCAGCAGTCTGGGGACTAGCGGGAAGTCTTCGTTCTTC. Translated: CASSLGTSGKSSFF.

The sample holds one count of this clone. This chain connects TRBV27 to TRBJ1-6; 9 bases fit TRBD1. The CDR3 sequence is 17 residues long. The germline V gene encodes CDR1 MNHEY and CDR2 SMNVEV (reference sequence). The V gene end was trimmed by 0 bases and the J gene end by 7 bases; junction bases not matched to a gene: 7. CDR3 region: CASSLSATGGWNSPLHF. DNA of the CDR3: TGTGCCAGCAGTTTATCGGCCACAGGGGGCTGGAATTCACCCCTCCACTTT.

The V call is TRBV5-1, the J call TRBJ2-3; no firm D call. Trimming stripped 3 bases from V and 6 bases from J, with 17 bases between. CDR1 and CDR2 (germline): SGHRS, YFSETQ. The CDR3 covers 15 residues. The CDR3 here is CASSSGSSSGDTQYF. The CDR3 region has the DNA TGCGCCAGCAGCTCCGGAAGCTCATCGGGTGATACGCAGTATTTT.

J is TRBJ2-7 and V is TRBV7-2; 9 bases line up with TRBD1. The germline gives CDR1 SGHTA, CDR2 FQGNSA. Germline trimming cut 5 bases from V and 6 bases from J; bases unmatched to any gene: 8. The CDR3 is made up of 14 amino acids. CDR3 bases: TGTGCCAGCAGCAGAGGGACAGGGCTCTCCGAGCAGTACTTC. Residues: CASSRGTGLSEQYF.

The J gene is TRBJ1-1, the V gene TRBV12-3 or TRBV12-4; D gene uncertain. This CDR3 region has 11 residues. V lost 5 bases to trimming and J lost 5 bases, with 6 bases between them. The chain's CDR3 is CASSPFTEAFF. CDR3 coding DNA: TGTGCCAGCAGTCCATTTACTGAAGCTTTCTTT.

The rearrangement links TRBV18 to TRBJ2-1; maybe TRBD2 (6 bases). Trimming removed 3 bases at V and 3 bases at J, with 21 bases between. The CDR3 is made up of 18 amino acids. From germline, CDR1 is KGHSH and CDR2 LQKENI. The CDR3 DNA is TGTGCCAGCTCACCTCGGAATCAGGCGGGACGAAGCTACAATGAGCAGTTCTTC. Translated: CASSPRNQAGRSYNEQFF.

The chain has TRBV25-1 and TRBJ2-5; D possibly corresponds to TRBD2 (6 bases). The CDR3 loop spans 15 amino acids. Trimming stripped 3 bases from V and 1 base from J, with 12 bases between. Germline-derived CDR1 and CDR2 are MGHDK and SYGVNS. The CDR3 DNA reads as TGTGCCAGCAGTGAGCCCCGGGGGAGCCAAGAGACCCAGTACTTC. Its translation is CASSEPRGSQETQYF.

This sequence joins TRBV2 and TRBJ2-5; possible D gene TRBD1, 6 bases. This CDR3 comprises 17 residues. Trimming left V 5 bases short and J 3 bases short, with 22 bases between. Germline loops: CDR1 SNHLY, CDR2 FYNNEI. CDR3 region: CASSQGSGTPTKETQYF. The CDR3 bases are TGTGCCAGCAGTCAGGGGTCGGGGACGCCGACTAAAGAGACCCAGTACTTC.

The chain combines TRBV12-3 or TRBV12-4 with TRBJ2-7, with 11 nucleotides matching TRBD2. Unmatched junction bases numbered 3, after V lost 2 bases and J lost 12 bases. The CDR3 has 12 amino acids. The CDR3 protein is CASSLRLAGLYF. CDR3 bases: TGTGCCAGCAGTTTACGACTAGCGGGATTGTACTTC.

CDR3 amino acids: CASSYRVDNSPLHF. CDR3 bases: TGTGCCAGCAGCTACAGGGTAGATAATTCACCCCTCCACTTT. The chain recombines TRBV9 with TRBJ1-6; D is perhaps TRBD1 (6 bases). V gave up 4 bases and J gave up 5 bases, with 10 bases separating them. The CDR3 runs to 14 residues. In germline, CDR1 is SGDLS, CDR2 YYNGEE.

The V gene is TRBV4-2, the J gene TRBJ2-1; 13 bases match TRBD2. This CDR3 region has 20 residues. The V segment lost 3 bases and the J segment 6 bases; nucleotides outside the gene matches: 17. Germline-derived CDR1 and CDR2 are LGHNA and YNFKEQ. The CDR3 spells CASSQLWGQEGLAGANEQFF. The CDR3 bases are TGTGCCAGCAGCCAGCTTTGGGGGCAGGAAGGACTAGCGGGAGCCAATGAGCAGTTCTTC.

This clone was detected only once. The V call is TRBV19, the J call TRBJ1-1; D perhaps matches TRBD1 (5 bases). CDR3 length: 15 residues. Germline lookup yields CDR1 LNHDA and CDR2 SQIVND (reference sequence). V was pared by 5 bases and J by 1 base, with 14 bases between. In nucleotides, the CDR3 is TGTGCCAGTAGTTCATCGAACAGGAGGAACACTGAAGCTTTCTTT. This gives the protein CASSSSNRRNTEAFF.

CDR3 nucleotide sequence: TGTGCCAGCAGCCAACCGGGACTAGCGGGGTCAGATACGCAGTATTTT. This gives the protein CASSQPGLAGSDTQYF. The rearrangement links TRBV4-2 to TRBJ2-3, with 13 bases identical to TRBD2. Per the germline V gene, CDR1 is LGHNA and CDR2 is YNFKEQ. The CDR3 extends over 16 amino acids. Losses at the gene ends were 2 bases for V and 4 bases for J; bases not matched to a gene: 3.

This chain connects TRBV7-9 to TRBJ2-3; 10 positions match TRBD2. Germline V lookup: CDR1 SEHNR, CDR2 FQNEAQ (reference sequence). There are 16 residues in the CDR3. The V and J ends lost 3 bases and 6 bases, in that order; junction bases with no gene match: 9. The CDR3 is CASSFGLAVSADTQYF. The CDR3 nucleotides read TGTGCCAGCAGCTTCGGACTAGCGGTCTCGGCTGATACGCAGTATTTT.

The rearrangement uses TRBV5-8 and TRBJ2-3; 8 nucleotides align to TRBD2. The CDR3 loop spans 14 amino acids. After removal of 0 bases from V and 8 bases from J, the junction contained 5 bases not matched to a gene. Germline V gene sequence: CDR1 SGHTS, CDR2 YDEGEE. The CDR3 nucleotides read TGTGCCAGCAGCTTGGGAGTAGCGGGAAGTACGCAGTATTTT. It encodes CASSLGVAGSTQYF.

The chain's CDR3 is CASSLGGKKNSPLHF. CDR3 coding DNA: TGTGCCAGCAGTTTAGGAGGAAAAAAGAATTCACCCCTCCACTTT. The rearrangement joins TRBV27 to TRBJ1-6; D call uncertain. CDR3 size: 15 residues. Trimming stripped 2 bases from V and 7 bases from J, with 12 bases between. Per the germline V gene, CDR1 is MNHEY and CDR2 is SMNVEV (reference sequence).

This chain uses TRBV27 with TRBJ1-5, with TRBD1 identical over 9 bases. V dropped 8 bases and J dropped 1; count of bases not matched to a gene: 9. Per the germline V gene, CDR1 is MNHEY and CDR2 is SMNVEV (reference sequence). The CDR3 is 16 amino acids. The DNA for the CDR3 is TGTGCCAGCCGGAAACAGGGGGCTTTAAGCAATCAGCCCCAGCATTTT. Translation: CASRKQGALSNQPQHF.